This is a list of T cell receptor beta chains from one sample in a study of OX40 agonist ivuxolimab in advanced cancers. The method was immunoSEQ multiplex PCR; TCRdb's version includes in-frame clones alone and lacks a portion of them. The sample gives tens of thousands of clones, approximately 91% of which show up once; around 20% is in the top ten. Sequencing was performed on CD4+ or CD8+ T cells sorted from blood, taken in a trial of the OX40 agonist ivuxolimab. These receptors were taken from an adult with an advanced solid tumor such as melanoma, head and neck, liver or kidney cancer. CDR3s include the opening cysteine and the closing phenylalanine or tryptophan. The D gene is left open where the match is weak. Only some rows state a clone size, as once, few, many or a class for expanded clones.

j_call: TRBJ1-5
v_call: TRBV19
clone_size: .
d_call: .
cdr3_aa: CATLGRGPPNQPQHF
cdr3_nt: TGTGCCACCCTTGGACGGGGACCCCCCAATCAGCCCCAGCATTTT

j_call: TRBJ2-1
v_call: TRBV28
clone_size: .
d_call: TRBD2
cdr3_aa: CASSLGDYTYNEQFF
cdr3_nt: TGTGCCAGCAGTTTAGGGGACTACACCTACAATGAGCAGTTCTTC

j_call: TRBJ2-1
v_call: TRBV2
clone_size: .
d_call: TRBD1
cdr3_aa: CASSEADRGSYNEQFF
cdr3_nt: TGTGCCAGCAGTGAAGCGGACAGGGGCTCCTACAATGAGCAGTTCTTC

j_call: TRBJ2-7
v_call: TRBV21-1
clone_size: .
d_call: .
cdr3_aa: CASSKMGPGRRNEQYF
cdr3_nt: TGTGCCAGCAGCAAAATGGGGCCAGGGAGGAGGAACGAGCAGTACTTC

j_call: TRBJ2-1
v_call: TRBV12-5
clone_size: .
d_call: .
cdr3_aa: CASGFMDEQFF
cdr3_nt: TGTGCTAGTGGTTTTATGGATGAGCAGTTCTTC

j_call: TRBJ1-6
v_call: TRBV6-1
clone_size: .
d_call: .
cdr3_aa: CASSPSNGMAPLHF
cdr3_nt: TGTGCCAGCAGCCCATCAAACGGGATGGCACCCCTCCACTTT

j_call: TRBJ2-1
v_call: TRBV19
clone_size: many
d_call: .
cdr3_aa: CASYSYNEQFF
cdr3_nt: TGTGCCAGCTACTCCTACAATGAGCAGTTCTTC

j_call: TRBJ2-3
v_call: TRBV6-5
clone_size: .
d_call: TRBD2
cdr3_aa: CASSIGGGAADTQYF
cdr3_nt: TGTGCCAGCAGTATCGGCGGGGGGGCCGCAGATACGCAGTATTTT

j_call: TRBJ2-4
v_call: TRBV4-1
clone_size: .
d_call: .
cdr3_aa: CASSPPAGENIQYF
cdr3_nt: TGCGCCAGCAGCCCCCCGGCCGGAGAAAACATTCAGTACTTC

j_call: TRBJ1-1
v_call: TRBV13
clone_size: .
d_call: .
cdr3_aa: CASSPRGTEAFF
cdr3_nt: TGTGCCAGCAGCCCCCGGGGCACTGAAGCTTTCTTT

j_call: TRBJ1-1
v_call: TRBV13
clone_size: .
d_call: .
cdr3_aa: CASSLAEQKLAFF
cdr3_nt: TGTGCCAGCAGCTTAGCTGAGCAAAAACTTGCTTTCTTT

j_call: TRBJ1-1
v_call: TRBV19
clone_size: .
d_call: .
cdr3_aa: CATSPGVPPEAFF
cdr3_nt: TGTGCCACCTCCCCCGGTGTCCCCCCGGAAGCTTTCTTT

j_call: TRBJ1-2
v_call: TRBV27
clone_size: .
d_call: TRBD1
cdr3_aa: CASRGQGYGYTF
cdr3_nt: TGTGCCAGCAGAGGACAGGGGTATGGCTACACCTTC

j_call: TRBJ2-7
v_call: TRBV4-1
clone_size: .
d_call: .
cdr3_aa: CASSQERSSSYEQYF
cdr3_nt: TGCGCCAGCAGCCAAGAGCGGAGTAGCTCCTACGAGCAGTACTTC

j_call: TRBJ2-7
v_call: TRBV5-4
clone_size: .
d_call: .
cdr3_aa: CASSLRGQSYEQYF
cdr3_nt: TGTGCCAGCAGCTTGAGAGGACAATCCTACGAGCAGTACTTC

j_call: TRBJ2-3
v_call: TRBV6-1
clone_size: .
d_call: .
cdr3_aa: CASRDGAGAQYF
cdr3_nt: TGTGCCAGCAGGGACGGAGCAGGGGCGCAGTATTTT

j_call: TRBJ2-1
v_call: TRBV15
clone_size: .
d_call: .
cdr3_aa: CATSRDYNLGPYNEQFF
cdr3_nt: TGTGCCACCAGCAGAGATTATAACCTGGGGCCCTACAATGAGCAGTTCTTC

j_call: TRBJ2-3
v_call: TRBV13
clone_size: .
d_call: .
cdr3_aa: CASSLPAGDSDTQYF
cdr3_nt: TGTGCCAGCAGCTTACCAGCGGGTGACTCAGATACGCAGTATTTT

j_call: TRBJ1-4
v_call: TRBV5-6
clone_size: .
d_call: .
cdr3_aa: CASSFPDKEEKLFF
cdr3_nt: TGTGCCAGCAGCTTCCCCGACAAAGAAGAAAAACTGTTTTTT

j_call: TRBJ1-3
v_call: TRBV28
clone_size: .
d_call: TRBD1
cdr3_aa: CASSLEGAPGNTIYF
cdr3_nt: TGTGCCAGCAGTTTGGAGGGGGCGCCTGGAAACACCATATATTTT

j_call: TRBJ2-2
v_call: TRBV6-1
clone_size: .
d_call: .
cdr3_aa: CASSDNWEPNTGELFF
cdr3_nt: TGTGCCAGCAGTGATAACTGGGAGCCGAACACCGGGGAGCTGTTTTTT

j_call: TRBJ1-1
v_call: TRBV15
clone_size: .
d_call: .
cdr3_aa: CATSSTENTEAFF
cdr3_nt: TGTGCCACCAGCAGTACGGAGAACACTGAAGCTTTCTTT

j_call: TRBJ1-5
v_call: TRBV28
clone_size: large
d_call: .
cdr3_aa: CASQWRGNQPQHF
cdr3_nt: TGTGCCAGTCAATGGAGGGGCAATCAGCCCCAGCATTTT

j_call: TRBJ1-3
v_call: TRBV9
clone_size: .
d_call: .
cdr3_aa: CASSAPRGNTIYF
cdr3_nt: TGTGCCAGCAGCGCGCCCCGAGGAAACACCATATATTTT

j_call: TRBJ2-1
v_call: TRBV4-1
clone_size: .
d_call: TRBD1
cdr3_aa: CASSQSGGEQFF
cdr3_nt: TGCGCCAGCAGCCAATCAGGGGGCGAGCAGTTCTTC

j_call: TRBJ1-5
v_call: TRBV2
clone_size: .
d_call: .
cdr3_aa: CASSEVGHWALDQPQHF
cdr3_nt: TGTGCCAGCAGTGAAGTGGGTCATTGGGCCCTAGATCAGCCCCAGCATTTT

j_call: TRBJ1-2
v_call: TRBV28
clone_size: .
d_call: .
cdr3_aa: CASSPRGGIYGYTF
cdr3_nt: TGTGCCAGCAGTCCAAGGGGGGGTATCTATGGCTACACCTTC

j_call: TRBJ1-2
v_call: TRBV5-1
clone_size: .
d_call: .
cdr3_aa: CASSLDENLYGYTF
cdr3_nt: TGCGCCAGCAGCTTGGACGAGAACCTCTATGGCTACACCTTC

j_call: TRBJ1-3
v_call: TRBV29-1
clone_size: .
d_call: .
cdr3_aa: CSVDGDNTGNTIYF
cdr3_nt: TGCAGCGTTGACGGGGACAATACTGGAAACACCATATATTTT

j_call: TRBJ2-7
v_call: TRBV11-2
clone_size: .
d_call: .
cdr3_aa: CASTQDQALEQYF
cdr3_nt: TGTGCCAGCACCCAAGATCAGGCTCTAGAGCAGTACTTC

j_call: TRBJ1-1
v_call: TRBV5-6
clone_size: .
d_call: TRBD1
cdr3_aa: CASSPGTGGADTEAFF
cdr3_nt: TGTGCCAGCAGCCCGGGGACAGGGGGTGCGGACACTGAAGCTTTCTTT

j_call: TRBJ2-7
v_call: TRBV6-4
clone_size: .
d_call: .
cdr3_aa: CASSEANSNFYEQYF
cdr3_nt: TGTGCCAGCAGTGAAGCAAACTCCAACTTCTACGAGCAGTACTTC

j_call: TRBJ2-5
v_call: TRBV4-1
clone_size: .
d_call: .
cdr3_aa: CASSQVTGGSQETQYF
cdr3_nt: TGCGCCAGCAGCCAAGTAACCGGGGGATCGCAAGAGACCCAGTACTTC

j_call: TRBJ2-5
v_call: TRBV29-1
clone_size: .
d_call: .
cdr3_aa: CSTSPPGAQETQYF
cdr3_nt: TGCAGTACATCCCCCCCAGGGGCTCAAGAGACCCAGTACTTC

j_call: TRBJ2-7
v_call: TRBV6-1
clone_size: .
d_call: .
cdr3_aa: CASLAATSSYEQYF
cdr3_nt: TGTGCCAGCTTGGCGGCAACAAGCTCCTACGAGCAGTACTTC

j_call: TRBJ2-5
v_call: TRBV29-1
clone_size: .
d_call: .
cdr3_aa: CSVYRDGEETQYF
cdr3_nt: TGCAGCGTTTACCGGGACGGAGAAGAGACCCAGTACTTC

j_call: TRBJ2-1
v_call: TRBV7-9
clone_size: .
d_call: .
cdr3_aa: CASSWRSGLNNEQFF
cdr3_nt: TGTGCCAGCAGCTGGAGGTCGGGTCTAAACAATGAGCAGTTCTTC

j_call: TRBJ1-5
v_call: TRBV27
clone_size: .
d_call: .
cdr3_aa: CASSLSRGEPQHF
cdr3_nt: TGTGCCAGCAGTTTATCGAGGGGAGAGCCCCAGCATTTT

j_call: TRBJ1-1
v_call: TRBV19
clone_size: .
d_call: TRBD1
cdr3_aa: CASSIAGGWGTEAFF
cdr3_nt: TGTGCCAGTAGTATAGCAGGGGGCTGGGGGACTGAAGCTTTCTTT

j_call: TRBJ2-3
v_call: TRBV6-1
clone_size: .
d_call: TRBD2
cdr3_aa: CASSDLSGGAVGSTDTQYF
cdr3_nt: TGTGCCAGCAGTGACCTTAGCGGGGGGGCCGTAGGGTCCACAGATACGCAGTATTTT

j_call: TRBJ2-7
v_call: TRBV27
clone_size: .
d_call: .
cdr3_aa: CASSPGRTYEQYF
cdr3_nt: TGTGCCAGCAGCCCGGGACGAACCTACGAGCAGTACTTC

j_call: TRBJ2-5
v_call: TRBV25-1
clone_size: .
d_call: TRBD2
cdr3_aa: CASSEWGTSGGQETQYF
cdr3_nt: TGTGCCAGCAGTGAATGGGGCACTAGCGGGGGCCAAGAGACCCAGTACTTC

j_call: TRBJ2-7
v_call: TRBV28
clone_size: .
d_call: TRBD1
cdr3_aa: CASSVTGTGGHEQYF
cdr3_nt: TGTGCCAGCAGCGTTACCGGGACAGGGGGCCACGAGCAGTACTTC

j_call: TRBJ2-7
v_call: TRBV27
clone_size: .
d_call: .
cdr3_aa: CASSPRMEGNEQYF
cdr3_nt: TGTGCCAGCAGTCCCCGAATGGAGGGGAACGAGCAGTACTTC

j_call: TRBJ2-1
v_call: TRBV4-1
clone_size: .
d_call: TRBD2
cdr3_aa: CASSQVSAGGYNEQFF
cdr3_nt: TGCGCCAGCAGCCAAGTGAGCGCGGGGGGGTACAATGAGCAGTTCTTC

j_call: TRBJ2-3
v_call: TRBV5-4
clone_size: .
d_call: .
cdr3_aa: CASSPGALTDTQYF
cdr3_nt: TGTGCCAGCAGCCCTGGGGCCCTCACAGATACGCAGTATTTT

j_call: TRBJ2-7
v_call: TRBV7-8
clone_size: .
d_call: .
cdr3_aa: CASSSFYEQYF
cdr3_nt: TGTGCCAGCAGCTCTTTCTACGAGCAGTACTTC

j_call: TRBJ1-1
v_call: TRBV16
clone_size: .
d_call: .
cdr3_aa: CASSQSSPGDMNTEAFF
cdr3_nt: TGTGCCAGCAGCCAATCTAGTCCAGGGGACATGAACACTGAAGCTTTCTTT

j_call: TRBJ1-6
v_call: TRBV9
clone_size: .
d_call: TRBD1
cdr3_aa: CASSGTTGGNSPLHF
cdr3_nt: TGTGCCAGCAGCGGAACGACAGGGGGAAATTCACCCCTCCACTTT

j_call: TRBJ2-3
v_call: TRBV5-8
clone_size: once
d_call: .
cdr3_aa: CASSLRGRGSTDTQYF
cdr3_nt: TGTGCCAGCAGCTTGCGGGGCAGGGGAAGCACAGATACGCAGTATTTT

j_call: TRBJ2-7
v_call: TRBV19
clone_size: .
d_call: .
cdr3_aa: CASSPVGPNLYEQYF
cdr3_nt: TGTGCCAGTAGCCCCGTCGGGCCCAACCTCTACGAGCAGTACTTC

j_call: TRBJ1-2
v_call: TRBV6-5
clone_size: .
d_call: .
cdr3_aa: CASSEGLYGYTF
cdr3_nt: TGTGCCAGCAGTGAGGGGCTCTATGGCTACACCTTC

j_call: TRBJ1-4
v_call: TRBV27
clone_size: .
d_call: .
cdr3_aa: CASSLTTTNEKLFF
cdr3_nt: TGTGCCAGCAGTTTGACCACAACTAATGAAAAACTGTTTTTT

j_call: TRBJ1-1
v_call: TRBV13
clone_size: .
d_call: TRBD1
cdr3_aa: CASSLTGAGPEAFF
cdr3_nt: TGTGCCAGCAGCCTCACAGGGGCGGGTCCTGAAGCTTTCTTT

j_call: TRBJ1-5
v_call: TRBV10-1
clone_size: .
d_call: .
cdr3_aa: CASSPGLSRHF
cdr3_nt: TGCGCCAGCAGTCCCGGGTTGAGTAGGCATTTT